The 13 T cell receptor beta chains reported below all come from one sample, sequenced in a study of blood T cell repertoires in COVID-19. Generated by immunoSEQ multiplex PCR, the TCRdb table keeps only in-frame clones and is missing some. The sample lists just over 250,000 clones, over 70% occurring once. The sequenced sample was peripheral blood. These receptors originate from a woman in her 70s with COVID-19, enrolled during active disease.

This chain connects TRBV5-4 to TRBJ1-1; D is undetermined. V was shortened by 0 bases and J by 10 bases, with 16 bases between the two germline ends. CDR3 length: 14 residues. Per the germline V gene, CDR1 is SGHNT and CDR2 is YYREEE (reference sequence). In DNA, the CDR3 is TGTGCCAGCAGCTTGGTTGGTTTGCGGGATATAGCTTTCTTT. It is translated as CASSLVGLRDIAFF.

The chain recombines TRBV28 with TRBJ1-1; D perhaps matches TRBD1 (5 bases). The CDR3 extends over 13 amino acids. From germline, CDR1 is MDHEN and CDR2 SYDVKM. V lost 7 bases, J lost 1 base, and 10 bases lay in between. The chain's CDR3 is CASKLTENTEAFF. CDR3 in DNA: TGTGCCAGCAAGCTGACAGAGAACACTGAAGCTTTCTTT.

The chain has TRBV28 and TRBJ1-2, with 7 bases lining up with TRBD1. The CDR3 is made up of 13 amino acids. CDR1 MDHEN and CDR2 SYDVKM come from the germline V gene. Trimming at V came to 4 bases and at J to 8 bases, leaving 7 bases not matched to a gene. CDR3 amino acids: CASSSTGTLGYTF. The DNA of the CDR3 is TGTGCCAGCAGTTCGACAGGGACTTTGGGCTACACCTTC.

V is TRBV23-1 and J is TRBJ1-2, with 9 bases matching TRBD1. TRBV23-1 belongs to the ORF category, with a function that is uncertain. Germline trimming cut 4 bases from V and 2 bases from J; bases unmatched to any gene: 5. This CDR3 region has 15 residues. CDR3 sequence (DNA): TGCGCCAGCAGTCCCACGGGACAGGGAAACTATGGCTACACCTTC. Protein sequence: CASSPTGQGNYGYTF.

The chain couples TRBV18 to TRBJ2-4; 9 bases align to TRBD1. The germline V gene encodes CDR1 KGHSH and CDR2 LQKENI. V shed 3 bases and J 4 bases; nucleotides not matched to a gene: 1. There are 14 residues in the CDR3. The CDR3 spells CASSPGQGKNIQYF. The CDR3 DNA follows: TGTGCCAGCTCACCCGGACAGGGGAAAAACATTCAGTACTTC.

The chain employs TRBV7-9 and TRBJ2-1, with 8 bases matching TRBD2. V shed 0 bases and J 6 bases; nucleotides not matched to a gene: 7. Germline CDR1 SEHNR, CDR2 FQNEAQ (reference sequence). This CDR3 contains 16 residues. The CDR3 is CASSLAPGRAGNEQFF. The CDR3 DNA reads as TGTGCCAGCAGCTTAGCCCCCGGGAGGGCGGGCAATGAGCAGTTCTTC.

The chain combines TRBV5-8 with TRBJ2-1; 8 nucleotides align to TRBD1. The CDR3 has 15 residues. V lost 4 bases and J lost 3; bases outside the gene matches: 6. The germline CDR1 and CDR2 sequences are SGHTS and YDEGEE. CDR3 amino acids: CASSIDRGNYNEQFF. CDR3 sequence (DNA): TGTGCCAGCAGCATAGACAGGGGCAACTACAATGAGCAGTTCTTC. The full variable domain, completed using reference TRBV5-8 and TRBJ2-1, is EAGVTQSPTHLIKTRGQQATLRCSPISGHTSVYWYQQALGLGLQFLLWYDEGEERNRGNFPPRFSGRQFPNYSSELNVNALELEDSALYLCASSIDRGNYNEQFFGPGTRLTVL.

The genes are TRBV27 and TRBJ1-5; TRBD1 is a possible D gene (5 bases). V gave up 5 bases and J gave up 1 base, with 24 bases separating them. The CDR3 consists of 19 residues. Germline-derived CDR1 and CDR2 are MNHEY and SMNVEV (reference sequence). The CDR3: CASSRSRPGGFVSNQPQHF. CDR3 coding DNA: TGTGCCAGCAGTCGATCACGGCCCGGGGGTTTTGTGAGCAATCAGCCCCAGCATTTT.

The V call is TRBV30, the J call TRBJ2-5, with 9 bases fitting TRBD1. The CDR3 runs 14 residues. V trimming: 7 bases; J trimming: 2 bases; junction bases outside the gene matches: 8. CDR1 and CDR2 (germline): GTSNPN, SVGIG (reference sequence). CDR3: CALSRDRVQETQYF. For the CDR3, the DNA is TGTGCCTTAAGCCGGGACAGGGTACAAGAGACCCAGTACTTC.

V and J are TRBV7-8 and TRBJ2-2; 7 bases map to TRBD1. CDR1 SGHVS and CDR2 FQNEAQ come from the germline V gene. Trimming at V came to 5 bases and at J to 6 bases, leaving 3 bases not matched to a gene. CDR3 length: 13 amino acids. CDR3 in amino acids: CASSPQGAGELFF. The CDR3 DNA sequence: TGTGCCAGCAGCCCCCAGGGGGCCGGGGAGCTGTTTTTT.

The V and J genes are TRBV27 and TRBJ2-7; 13 nucleotides line up with TRBD2. Per the germline V gene, CDR1 is MNHEY and CDR2 is SMNVEV (reference sequence). V lost 6 bases, J lost 6 bases, and 5 bases stayed unmatched. The CDR3 spans 14 residues. The CDR3 sequence is CASSVGTSGIEQYF. CDR3 nucleotide sequence: TGTGCCAGCAGCGTTGGGACTAGCGGGATCGAGCAGTACTTC.

The chain combines TRBV5-4 with TRBJ1-2; 7 bases line up with TRBD1. Germline lookup yields CDR1 SGHNT and CDR2 YYREEE (reference sequence). The CDR3 is 17 residues long. V lost 0 bases and J lost 5; bases outside the gene matches: 13. Written as DNA, the CDR3 is TGTGCCAGCAGCTTGGCCAGGGGGACACGGGAAGGGTATGGCTACACCTTC. Residues: CASSLARGTREGYGYTF.

This clone was detected only a few times. The chain joins TRBV11-2 to TRBJ1-1, with TRBD1 as a possible D gene (5 bases). This CDR3 spans 15 amino acids. V was pared by 0 bases and J by 6 bases, with 14 bases between. Germline V gives CDR1 SGHAT, CDR2 FQNNGV. This CDR3 reads CASSLDGGDGSEAFF. The DNA of the CDR3 is TGTGCCAGCAGCTTAGATGGAGGGGATGGGTCTGAAGCTTTCTTT.